This T cell receptor (beta chain) was captured by sequencing in a study of CD8 T cells in ankylosing spondylitis. MiXCR, run by TCRdb on the 5' RACE reads, gives a single entry per CDR3 protein. This table holds around 890,000 distinct CDR3 sequences, over 9.5% found once. Trimming at V came to 6 bases and at J to 2 bases, leaving 4 bases not matched to a gene. The length of the CDR3 is 13 residues. Per germline, CDR1 DFQATT and CDR2 SNEGSKA (reference sequence). Study outcomes and limitations: Within ankylosing spondylitis blood, a TCR beta motif made up of eight or nine highly homologous variants appeared to be characteristic.

The sample holds many counts of this clonotype. Its matching antigen is unknown. The sequencing sample was made of blood, either unsorted or a sorted T cell fraction (not recorded which). The chain has TRBV20-1 and TRBJ1-5, with 7 bases identical to TRBD1. This clonotype originated in a male donor with ankylosing spondylitis. The CDR3 DNA reads as TGCAGTGCCCCCGACAGGGGCAATCAGCCCCAGCATTTT. Protein: CSAPDRGNQPQHF.